The 9 T cell receptor beta chains below all came from one sample that was sequenced in a study of blood T cells in healthy people across ages. It was with a sample-barcoded 5' primer and a J-beta primer mix that a second PCR of roughly 6 to 11 cycles was run. TCRdb re-called the 5' RACE reads through MiXCR, storing one row per CDR3 protein. The sample shows around 1,000,000 distinct CDR3 sequences, 20% to 25% of them seen only once. This same sample was also taken into another study, of T cells of mothers and their children.

The source material was blood. The receptors were gathered from a girl aged 2-10 years in good health.

V gene TRBV7-9 combines with J gene TRBJ2-7; the D gene is possibly TRBD1 (5 bases). The CDR3 has 15 amino acids. The germline V gene has CDR1 SEHNR and CDR2 FQNEAQ (reference sequence). The germline V and J ends were trimmed by 5 bases and 0 bases, with 14 bases remaining between them. The CDR3 region has the DNA TGTGCCAGCAGCCCCCAGCAGGGTAGCTCCTACGAGCAGTACTTC. It codes for CASSPQQGSSYEQYF.

The V and J genes are TRBV12-3 or TRBV12-4 and TRBJ1-2, with D hard to call. V was trimmed by 1 base and J by 7 bases, leaving 13 bases between them. The CDR3 is made up of 14 amino acids. The CDR3 loop reads CASSLGLWFSGYTF. In DNA, the CDR3 is TGTGCCAGCAGTTTAGGATTGTGGTTCTCTGGCTACACCTTC.

The chain uses TRBV25-1 and TRBJ1-5, with D possibly TRBD1 on 5 matching bases. CDR3 length: 14 amino acids. V lost 8 bases and J lost 1, with 12 bases in between. CDR1 is MGHDK and CDR2 is SYGVNS in the germline V gene. The CDR3 loop is CASGKGRSNQPQHF. DNA of the CDR3: TGTGCCAGCGGAAAGGGGAGAAGCAATCAGCCCCAGCATTTT. Full variable domain (outside the CDR3, taken from reference TRBV25-1 and TRBJ1-5): EADIYQTPRYLVIGTGKKITLECSQTMGHDKMYWYQQDPGMELHLIHYSYGVNSTEKGDLSSESTVSRIRTEHFPLTLESARPSHTSQYLCASGKGRSNQPQHFGDGTRLSIL.

The chain couples TRBV6-5 to TRBJ2-7; the match to TRBD1 covers 7 bases. Germline trimming cut 2 bases from V and 6 bases from J; bases unmatched to any gene: 13. Germline loops: CDR1 MNHEY, CDR2 SVGAGI. The CDR3 runs 16 residues. The CDR3 bases are TGTGCCAGCAGTTACGCCCTAGACAGGGTCAGGATCGAGCAGTACTTC. Translated, it gives CASSYALDRVRIEQYF.

This clonotype was seen repeatedly, ten times or more. The chain links TRBV27 to TRBJ1-1; D is perhaps TRBD1 (5 bases). Germline CDR1 is MNHEY and CDR2 is SMNVEV (reference sequence). V dropped 2 bases and J dropped 3 bases, with 10 bases sitting between them. The CDR3 totals 14 residues. CDR3 protein: CASSLGGGDTEAFF. In DNA form, the CDR3 reads TGTGCCAGCAGTTTAGGGGGAGGGGACACTGAAGCTTTCTTT.

This chain connects TRBV3-1 to TRBJ2-7; 8 bases line up with TRBD2. After removal of 2 bases from V and 0 bases from J, the junction contained 3 bases not matched to a gene. Germline-derived CDR1 and CDR2 are LGHDT and YNNKEL (reference sequence). The CDR3 runs 15 residues. CDR3 coding DNA: TGTGCCAGCAGCCAATTACTAGCGGACTCCTACGAGCAGTACTTC. Translation: CASSQLLADSYEQYF.

V is TRBV7-8 and J is TRBJ2-1; 15 nucleotides agree with TRBD2. The V gene end was trimmed by 3 bases and the J gene end by 9 bases; junction bases not matched to a gene: 3. The CDR3 has 15 amino acids. The germline gives CDR1 SGHVS, CDR2 FQNEAQ. The CDR3 sequence is CASSFGLAGGGEQFF. In DNA form, the CDR3 reads TGTGCCAGCAGCTTCGGACTAGCGGGAGGGGGTGAGCAGTTCTTC.

In its sample, this clonotype was seen a few times. V is TRBV11-2 and J is TRBJ2-1; no clear D gene. This CDR3 region has 17 residues. Germline V gene sequence: CDR1 SGHAT, CDR2 FQNNGV. Trimming took 0 bases from V and 0 from J, leaving 12 bases between them. The CDR3 nucleotides are TGTGCCAGCAGCTTAGAGTACTTGTTGAGCTCCTACAATGAGCAGTTCTTC. Amino acids: CASSLEYLLSSYNEQFF. Filled out from reference TRBV11-2 and TRBJ2-1, the complete variable domain reads EAGVAQSPRYKIIEKRQSVAFWCNPISGHATLYWYQQILGQGPKLLIQFQNNGVVDDSQLPKDRFSAERLKGVDSTLKIQPAKLEDSAVYLCASSLEYLLSSYNEQFFGPGTRLTVL.

V usage is TRBV27 and J usage is TRBJ2-1; 8 bases agree with TRBD2. The CDR3 covers 15 residues. With 10 bases clipped from V and 0 bases from J, the junction kept 8 bases outside the gene matches. CDR1 is MNHEY, CDR2 SMNVEV, per germline (reference sequence). CDR3: CATQLAENSYNEQFF. DNA for the CDR3: TGTGCCACCCAACTAGCGGAGAACTCCTACAATGAGCAGTTCTTC.